Here is one T cell receptor (beta chain) with its context. Eligibility required adulthood, ileal or ileocolonic Crohn's disease and indicated ileocolonic resection. The data are from a study of T cell repertoires in ileal Crohn's disease. Sequencing was performed with immunoSEQ multiplex PCR; in TCRdb, only in-frame clones are kept and a portion is missing. The table includes roughly 7,000 clones, 92% detected once. The germline V gene has CDR1 GTSNPN and CDR2 SVGIG (reference sequence). V lost 4 bases, J lost 6 bases, and 14 bases stayed unmatched. This CDR3 spans 16 amino acids. This rearrangement joins TRBV30 to TRBJ2-1; 8 bases align to TRBD2. This TCR was sampled from an adult with Crohn's disease. Sequences were obtained from ileal tissue. The CDR3 loop is CAWTLAGLAGLNEQFF. The CDR3 nucleotides read TGTGCCTGGACCTTAGCGGGGCTAGCGGGTCTCAATGAGCAGTTCTTC.